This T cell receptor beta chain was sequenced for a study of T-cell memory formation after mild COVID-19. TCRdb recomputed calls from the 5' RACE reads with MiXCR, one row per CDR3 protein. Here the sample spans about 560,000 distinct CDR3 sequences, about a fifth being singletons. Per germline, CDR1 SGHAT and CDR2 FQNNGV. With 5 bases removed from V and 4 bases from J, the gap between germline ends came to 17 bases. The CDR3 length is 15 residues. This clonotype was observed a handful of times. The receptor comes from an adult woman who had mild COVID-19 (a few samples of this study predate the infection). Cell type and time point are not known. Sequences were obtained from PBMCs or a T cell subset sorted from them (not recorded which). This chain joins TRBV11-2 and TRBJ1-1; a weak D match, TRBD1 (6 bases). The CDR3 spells CASSPRGSSGTEAFF. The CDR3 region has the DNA TGTGCCAGCAGCCCCAGGGGCAGTTCTGGCACTGAAGCTTTCTTT.